This is a list of T cell receptor beta chains from one sample in a study of blood T cell repertoires in COVID-19. Assay: immunoSEQ multiplex PCR; the TCRdb copy retains only in-frame clones and omits some. The data show 250,000 or so clones, about 79% seen once. Specimen: peripheral blood. The receptor source for this set is an elderly man with acute or convalescent COVID-19. Each CDR3 is given with its conserved first and last residue. D genes are given only for firm matches. For some rows the clone size is stated as once, few or many, or as a class when expanded; others skip it.

V: TRBV12-5; size: -; D: -; J: TRBJ2-7; CDR3: CASGSGLMQYF; DNA: TGTGCTAGTGGTTCGGGACTGATGCAGTACTTC
V: TRBV19; size: once; D: -; J: TRBJ1-5; CDR3: CASSSGLPRNQPQHF; DNA: TGTGCCAGTAGTTCAGGGTTGCCCCGTAATCAGCCCCAGCATTTT
V: TRBV5-3; size: -; D: -; J: TRBJ2-6; CDR3: CARSFERGLSGANVLTF; DNA: TGTGCCAGAAGCTTCGAGAGAGGGCTCTCTGGGGCCAACGTCCTGACTTTC
V: TRBV5-1; size: -; D: TRBD2; J: TRBJ2-1; CDR3: CASSLVPGLAGDEQFF; DNA: TGCGCCAGCAGCTTGGTCCCAGGCTTGGCGGGAGATGAGCAGTTCTTC
V: TRBV19; size: -; D: -; J: TRBJ1-3; CDR3: CASRPTGTTGNTIYF; DNA: TGTGCCAGTCGTCCTACAGGAACCACTGGAAACACCATATATTTT
V: TRBV15; size: few; D: TRBD1; J: TRBJ2-7; CDR3: CATSRTRQGSSYEQYF; DNA: TGTGCCACCAGCAGAACCCGACAGGGGAGCTCCTACGAGCAGTACTTC
V: TRBV5-1; size: -; D: TRBD2; J: TRBJ2-2; CDR3: CASSLNGGTNTGELFF; DNA: TGCGCCAGCAGCTTGAACGGGGGGACGAACACCGGGGAGCTGTTTTTT
V: TRBV6-5; size: few; D: TRBD1; J: TRBJ2-1; CDR3: CASRTGGPYNEQFF; DNA: TGTGCCAGCCGAACAGGGGGCCCCTACAATGAGCAGTTCTTC
V: TRBV11-2; size: -; D: -; J: TRBJ2-1; CDR3: CASSLVTGSYNEQFF; DNA: TGTGCCAGCAGCTTAGTTACGGGAAGCTACAATGAGCAGTTCTTC
V: TRBV7-9; size: -; D: TRBD2; J: TRBJ2-7; CDR3: CASSLQGLAGVEQYF; DNA: TGTGCCAGCAGCCTACAGGGACTAGCGGGAGTCGAGCAGTACTTC
V: TRBV6-1; size: -; D: TRBD2; J: TRBJ2-1; CDR3: CASRLGLRERNEQFF; DNA: TGTGCCAGCAGGCTCGGGTTGCGGGAGAGGAATGAGCAGTTCTTC
V: TRBV18; size: -; D: -; J: TRBJ1-2; CDR3: CASSPGAGNYGYTF; DNA: TGTGCCAGCTCCCCAGGGGCGGGAAACTATGGCTACACCTTC
V: TRBV24-1; size: -; D: -; J: TRBJ1-5; CDR3: CATSDNEGRGPQHF; DNA: TGTGCCACCAGTGATAATGAAGGCCGGGGGCCCCAGCATTTT
V: TRBV3-1/TRBV3-2; size: -; D: TRBD2; J: TRBJ2-3; CDR3: CASSQKGTSADTQYF; DNA: TGTGCCAGCAGCCAAAAGGGGACTAGCGCGGATACGCAGTATTTT
V: TRBV24-1; size: once; D: TRBD1; J: TRBJ2-7; CDR3: CATSDTGTGENEQYF; DNA: TGTGCCACCAGTGACACCGGGACAGGGGAGAACGAGCAGTACTTC
V: TRBV7-9; size: -; D: -; J: TRBJ1-6; CDR3: CASSLENNYNSPLHF; DNA: TGTGCCAGCAGCTTAGAAAACAACTATAATTCACCCCTCCACTTT
V: TRBV7-9; size: -; D: TRBD1; J: TRBJ1-6; CDR3: CASTNRDRDNSPLHF; DNA: TGTGCCAGCACAAACCGGGACAGAGATAATTCACCCCTCCACTTT
V: TRBV14; size: once; D: TRBD1; J: TRBJ2-7; CDR3: CASSRTQGASTYEQYF; DNA: TGTGCCAGCAGCCGCACGCAGGGGGCATCCACCTACGAGCAGTACTTC
V: TRBV11-2; size: -; D: TRBD1; J: TRBJ1-2; CDR3: CASSLDPGQGIYYGYTF; DNA: TGTGCCAGCAGCTTAGATCCAGGACAGGGGATTTACTATGGCTACACCTTC
V: TRBV12-3/TRBV12-4; size: -; D: TRBD2; J: TRBJ2-1; CDR3: CASSLVGAGVQFF; DNA: TGTGCCAGCAGTTTAGTTGGAGCGGGAGTGCAGTTCTTC
V: TRBV11-2; size: -; D: -; J: TRBJ1-3; CDR3: CASSSGSGNTIYF; DNA: TGTGCCAGCAGCTCCGGGTCTGGAAACACCATATATTTT
V: TRBV18; size: -; D: -; J: TRBJ2-7; CDR3: CASSPFIGGGSTLEQYF; DNA: TGTGCCAGCTCACCATTCATCGGCGGAGGATCTACCCTCGAGCAGTACTTC
V: TRBV5-1; size: few; D: TRBD1; J: TRBJ1-2; CDR3: CASSSLPVSGQGVGDTF; DNA: TGCGCCAGCAGCTCCCTGCCGGTATCTGGACAGGGAGTGGGAGATACCTTC
V: TRBV6-4; size: -; D: -; J: TRBJ1-6; CDR3: CASSDSMMRGFAYNSPLHF; DNA: TGTGCCAGCAGTGACTCGATGATGCGCGGGTTCGCCTATAATTCACCCCTCCACTTT